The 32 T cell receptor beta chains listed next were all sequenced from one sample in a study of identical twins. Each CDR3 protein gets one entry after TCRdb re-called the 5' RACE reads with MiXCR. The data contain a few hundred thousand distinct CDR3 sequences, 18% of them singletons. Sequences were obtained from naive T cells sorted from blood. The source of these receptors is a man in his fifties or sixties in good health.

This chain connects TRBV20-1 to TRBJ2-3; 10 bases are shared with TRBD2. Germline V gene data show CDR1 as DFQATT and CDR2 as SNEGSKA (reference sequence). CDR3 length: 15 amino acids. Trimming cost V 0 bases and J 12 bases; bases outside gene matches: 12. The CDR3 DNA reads TGCAGTGCTAGAGACGCCCGCGCCGGGACTAGCGCACAGTATTTT. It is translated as CSARDARAGTSAQYF.

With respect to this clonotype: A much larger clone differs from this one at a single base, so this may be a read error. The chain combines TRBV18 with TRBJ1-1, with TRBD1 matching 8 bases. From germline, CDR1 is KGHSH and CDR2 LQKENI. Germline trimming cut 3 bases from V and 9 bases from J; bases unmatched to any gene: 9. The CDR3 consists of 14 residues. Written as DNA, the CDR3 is TGTGCCAGCTCACCCGGGACAGGCAGATCCCAAGCTTTCTTT. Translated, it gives CASSPGTGRSQAFF.

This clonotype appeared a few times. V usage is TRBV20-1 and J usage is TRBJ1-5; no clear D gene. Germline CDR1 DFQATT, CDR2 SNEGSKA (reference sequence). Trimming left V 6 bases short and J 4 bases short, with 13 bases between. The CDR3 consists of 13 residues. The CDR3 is CSARRAINQPQHF. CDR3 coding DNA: TGCAGTGCGCGAAGGGCAATTAATCAGCCCCAGCATTTT.

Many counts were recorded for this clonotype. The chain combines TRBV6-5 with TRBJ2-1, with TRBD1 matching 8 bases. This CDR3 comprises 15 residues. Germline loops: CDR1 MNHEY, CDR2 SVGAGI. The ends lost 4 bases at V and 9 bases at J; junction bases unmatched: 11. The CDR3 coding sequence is TGTGCCAGCAGTTCTTTAGGACAGGGCTTAGGTGAGCAGTTCTTC. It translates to CASSSLGQGLGEQFF.

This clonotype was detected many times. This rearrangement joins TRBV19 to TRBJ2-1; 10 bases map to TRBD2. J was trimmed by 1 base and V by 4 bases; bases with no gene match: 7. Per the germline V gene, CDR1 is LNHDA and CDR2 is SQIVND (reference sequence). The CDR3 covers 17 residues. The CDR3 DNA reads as TGTGCCAGTAGTAAGGGACTAGCGCAGTTGTCCTACAATGAGCAGTTCTTC. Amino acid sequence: CASSKGLAQLSYNEQFF.

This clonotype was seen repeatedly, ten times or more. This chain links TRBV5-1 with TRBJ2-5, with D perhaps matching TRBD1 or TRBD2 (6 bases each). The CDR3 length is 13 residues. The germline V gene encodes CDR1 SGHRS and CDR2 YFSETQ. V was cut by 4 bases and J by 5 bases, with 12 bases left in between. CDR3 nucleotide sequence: TGCGCCAGCAGCCCGGGGGCGCGGGAGACCCAGTACTTC. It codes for CASSPGARETQYF.

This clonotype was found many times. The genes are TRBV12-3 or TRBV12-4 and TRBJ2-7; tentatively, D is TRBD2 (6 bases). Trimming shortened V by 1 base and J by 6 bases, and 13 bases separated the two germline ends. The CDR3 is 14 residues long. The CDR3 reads CASSLDPGEREQYF. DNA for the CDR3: TGTGCCAGCAGTTTAGACCCGGGAGAACGCGAGCAGTACTTC.

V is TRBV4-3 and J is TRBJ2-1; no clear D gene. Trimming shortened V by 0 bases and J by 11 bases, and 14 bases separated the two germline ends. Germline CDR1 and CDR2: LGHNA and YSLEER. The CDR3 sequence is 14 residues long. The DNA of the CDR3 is TGCGCCAGCAGCCAAGATTCCAGATTCTTAAAGCAGTTCTTC. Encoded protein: CASSQDSRFLKQFF.

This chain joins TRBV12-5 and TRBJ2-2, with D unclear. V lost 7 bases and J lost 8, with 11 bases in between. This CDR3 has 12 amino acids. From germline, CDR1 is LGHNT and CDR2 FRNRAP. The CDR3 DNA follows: TGTGCTAGTGCCCAGCTGATGGGGGAGCTGTTTTTT. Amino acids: CASAQLMGELFF.

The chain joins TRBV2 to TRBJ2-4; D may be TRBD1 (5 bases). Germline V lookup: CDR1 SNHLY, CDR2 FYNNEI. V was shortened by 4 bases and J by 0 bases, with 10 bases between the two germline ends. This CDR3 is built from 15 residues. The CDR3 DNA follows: TGTGCCAGCAGTGGAGACAGACTAGCCAAAAACATTCAGTACTTC. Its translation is CASSGDRLAKNIQYF.

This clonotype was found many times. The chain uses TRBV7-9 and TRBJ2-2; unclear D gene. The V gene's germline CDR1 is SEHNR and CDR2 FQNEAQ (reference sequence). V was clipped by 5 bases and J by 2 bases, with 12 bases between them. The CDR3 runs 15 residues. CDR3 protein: CASSVKGSNTGELFF. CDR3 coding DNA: TGTGCCAGCAGCGTTAAGGGTAGCAACACCGGGGAGCTGTTTTTT. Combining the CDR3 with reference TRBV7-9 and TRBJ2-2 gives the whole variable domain DTGVSQNPRHKITKRGQNVTFRCDPISEHNRLYWYRQTLGQGPEFLTYFQNEAQLEKSRLLSDRFSAERPKGSFSTLEIQRTEQGDSAMYLCASSVKGSNTGELFFGEGSRLTVL.

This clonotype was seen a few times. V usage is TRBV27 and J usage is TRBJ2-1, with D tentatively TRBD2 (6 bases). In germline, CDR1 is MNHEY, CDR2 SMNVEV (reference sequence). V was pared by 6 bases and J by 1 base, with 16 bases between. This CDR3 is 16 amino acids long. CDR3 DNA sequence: TGTGCCAGCAGCACCCTAGGTAGCGGTTCCTACAATGAGCAGTTCTTC. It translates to CASSTLGSGSYNEQFF.

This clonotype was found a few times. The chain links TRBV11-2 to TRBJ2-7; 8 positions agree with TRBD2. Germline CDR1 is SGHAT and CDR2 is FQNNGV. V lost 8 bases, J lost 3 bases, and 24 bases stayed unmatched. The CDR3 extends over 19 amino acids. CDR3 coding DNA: TGTGCCAGCTGGGACGGGCAGTCGTCCAGACTAGCGTCTTTCTACGAGCAGTACTTC. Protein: CASWDGQSSRLASFYEQYF.

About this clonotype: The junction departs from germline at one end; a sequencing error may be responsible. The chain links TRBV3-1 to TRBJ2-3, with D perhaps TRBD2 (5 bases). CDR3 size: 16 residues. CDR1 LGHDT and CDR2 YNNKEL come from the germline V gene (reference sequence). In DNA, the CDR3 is TGTGCCAGCACCCAAGGGCGGGCTATTAGCACAGATACGCAGTATTTT. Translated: CASTQGRAISTDTQYF.

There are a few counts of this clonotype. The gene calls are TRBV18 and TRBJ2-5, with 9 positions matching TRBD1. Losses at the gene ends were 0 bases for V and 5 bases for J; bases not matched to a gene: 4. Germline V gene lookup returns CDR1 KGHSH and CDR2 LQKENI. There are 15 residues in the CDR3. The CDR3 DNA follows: TGTGCCAGCTCACCACCGGACAGGGGTGGGGAGACCCAGTACTTC. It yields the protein CASSPPDRGGETQYF. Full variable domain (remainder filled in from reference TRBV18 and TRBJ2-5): NAGVMQNPRHLVRRRGQEARLRCSPMKGHSHVYWYRQLPEEGLKFMVYLQKENIIDESGMPKERFSAEFPKEGPSILRIQQVVRGDSAAYFCASSPPDRGGETQYFGPGTRLLVL.

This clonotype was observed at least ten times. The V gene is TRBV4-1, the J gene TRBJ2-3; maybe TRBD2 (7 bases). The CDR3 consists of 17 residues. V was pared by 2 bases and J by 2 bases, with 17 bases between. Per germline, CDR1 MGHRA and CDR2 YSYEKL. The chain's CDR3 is CASSQPRGASITDTQYF. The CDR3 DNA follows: TGCGCCAGCAGCCAACCCCGGGGGGCTAGCATCACAGATACGCAGTATTTT.

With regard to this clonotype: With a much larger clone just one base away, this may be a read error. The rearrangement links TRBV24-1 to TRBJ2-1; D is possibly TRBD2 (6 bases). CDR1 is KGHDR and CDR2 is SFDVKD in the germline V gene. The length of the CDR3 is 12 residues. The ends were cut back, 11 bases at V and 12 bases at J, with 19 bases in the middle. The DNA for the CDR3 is TGTGCCAGCGCCTCAGGGAGGCATGTGCAGTTCTTC. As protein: CASASGRHVQFF.

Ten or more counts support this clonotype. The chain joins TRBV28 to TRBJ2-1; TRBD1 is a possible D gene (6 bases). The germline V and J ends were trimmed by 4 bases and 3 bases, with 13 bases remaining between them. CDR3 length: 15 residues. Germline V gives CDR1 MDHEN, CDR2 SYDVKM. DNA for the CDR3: TGTGCCAGCAGTTCTTTCGGACAGAACTACAATGAGCAGTTCTTC. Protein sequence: CASSSFGQNYNEQFF.

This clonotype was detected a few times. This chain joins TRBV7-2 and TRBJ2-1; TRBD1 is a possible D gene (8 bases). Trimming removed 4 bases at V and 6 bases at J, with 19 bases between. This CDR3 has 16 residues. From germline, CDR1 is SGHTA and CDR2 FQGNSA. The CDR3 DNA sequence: TGTGCCAGCAGCTGGTTCTACAGGGGGGGCCCCAATGAGCAGTTCTTC. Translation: CASSWFYRGGPNEQFF.

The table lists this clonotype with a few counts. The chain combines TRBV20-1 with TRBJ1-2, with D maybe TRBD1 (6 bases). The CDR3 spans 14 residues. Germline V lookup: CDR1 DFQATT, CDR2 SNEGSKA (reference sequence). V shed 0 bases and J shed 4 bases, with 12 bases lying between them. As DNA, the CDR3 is TGCAGTGCTAGAGATGGGGGGCGCGTCTATGGCTACACCTTC. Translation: CSARDGGRVYGYTF.

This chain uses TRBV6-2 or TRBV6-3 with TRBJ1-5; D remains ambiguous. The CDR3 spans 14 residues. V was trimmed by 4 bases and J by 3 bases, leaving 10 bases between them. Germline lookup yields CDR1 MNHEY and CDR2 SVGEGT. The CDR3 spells CASSSWMINQPQHF. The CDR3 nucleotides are TGTGCCAGCAGTTCCTGGATGATCAATCAGCCCCAGCATTTT.

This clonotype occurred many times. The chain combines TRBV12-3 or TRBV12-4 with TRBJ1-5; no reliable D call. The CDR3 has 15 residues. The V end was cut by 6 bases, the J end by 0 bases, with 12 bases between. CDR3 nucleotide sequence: TGTGCCAGCAGCCTGGACGGGAATAGCAATCAGCCCCAGCATTTT. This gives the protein CASSLDGNSNQPQHF.

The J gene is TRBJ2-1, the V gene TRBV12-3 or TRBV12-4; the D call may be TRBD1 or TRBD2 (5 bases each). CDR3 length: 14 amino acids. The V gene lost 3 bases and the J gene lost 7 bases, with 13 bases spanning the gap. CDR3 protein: CASSFTGLGNEQFF. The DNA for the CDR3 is TGTGCCAGCAGTTTCACGGGGCTGGGGAATGAGCAGTTCTTC.

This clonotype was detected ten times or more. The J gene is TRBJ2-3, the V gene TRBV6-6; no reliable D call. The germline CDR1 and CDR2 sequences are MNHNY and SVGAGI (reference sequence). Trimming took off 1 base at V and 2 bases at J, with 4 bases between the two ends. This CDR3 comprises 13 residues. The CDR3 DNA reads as TGTGCCAGCAGTTACTACACCACAGATACGCAGTATTTT. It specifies CASSYYTTDTQYF.

The CDR3 sequence: CASSLGAASGRFKVYEQYF. The CDR3 DNA reads TGTGCCAGCAGCTTGGGGGCGGCTAGCGGGAGGTTTAAGGTCTACGAGCAGTACTTC. The chain uses TRBV5-6 and TRBJ2-7; 11 bases map to TRBD2. This CDR3 is built from 19 residues. Germline V lookup: CDR1 SGHDT, CDR2 YYEEEE. J lost 3 bases, V lost 0 bases, and 14 bases had no gene match.

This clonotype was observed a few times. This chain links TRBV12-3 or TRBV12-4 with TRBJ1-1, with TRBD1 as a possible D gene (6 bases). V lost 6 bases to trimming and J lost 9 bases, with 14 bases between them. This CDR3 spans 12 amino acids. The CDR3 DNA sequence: TGTGCCAGCAGCCCCAGTAGGGGGAAAGCTTTCTTT. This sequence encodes CASSPSRGKAFF.

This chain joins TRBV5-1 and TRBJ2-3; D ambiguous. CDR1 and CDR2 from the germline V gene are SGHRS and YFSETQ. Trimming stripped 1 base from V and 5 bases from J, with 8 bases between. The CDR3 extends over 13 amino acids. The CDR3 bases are TGCGCCAGCAGCTTGCAGACTGGAGATACGCAGTATTTT. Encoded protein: CASSLQTGDTQYF. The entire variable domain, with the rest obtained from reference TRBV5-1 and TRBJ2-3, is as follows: KAGVTQTPRYLIKTRGQQVTLSCSPISGHRSVSWYQQTPGQGLQFLFEYFSETQRNKGNFPGRFSGRQFSNSRSEMNVSTLELGDSALYLCASSLQTGDTQYFGPGTRLTVL.

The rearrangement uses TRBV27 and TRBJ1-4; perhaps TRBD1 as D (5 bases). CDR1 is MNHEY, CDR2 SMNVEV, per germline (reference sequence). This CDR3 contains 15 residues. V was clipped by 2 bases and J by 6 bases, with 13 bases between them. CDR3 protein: CASSLVGLGDEKLFF. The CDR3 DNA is TGTGCCAGCAGTTTAGTAGGTCTGGGGGATGAAAAACTGTTTTTT.

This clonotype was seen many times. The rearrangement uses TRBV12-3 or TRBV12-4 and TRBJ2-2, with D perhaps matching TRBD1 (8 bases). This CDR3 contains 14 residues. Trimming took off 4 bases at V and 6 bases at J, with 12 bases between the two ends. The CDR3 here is CASSSQGGAGELFF. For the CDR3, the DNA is TGTGCCAGCAGTTCACAGGGGGGGGCCGGGGAGCTGTTTTTT.

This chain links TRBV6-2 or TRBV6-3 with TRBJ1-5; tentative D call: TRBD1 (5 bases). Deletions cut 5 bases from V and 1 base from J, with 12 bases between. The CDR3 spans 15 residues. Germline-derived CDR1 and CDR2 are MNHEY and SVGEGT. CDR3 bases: TGTGCCAGCAGTGTCCTCGGGGGAAGCAATCAGCCCCAGCATTTT. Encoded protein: CASSVLGGSNQPQHF.

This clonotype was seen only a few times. In nucleotides, the CDR3 is TGTGCCATCACTTCACTAGCGGACCGAAGAAATGAGCAGTTCTTC. Its protein is CAITSLADRRNEQFF. The rearrangement joins TRBV10-3 to TRBJ2-1, with TRBD2 identical over 8 bases. V dropped 7 bases and J dropped 7; count of bases not matched to a gene: 12. Germline-derived CDR1 and CDR2 are ENHRY and SYGVKD. The length of the CDR3 is 15 residues.

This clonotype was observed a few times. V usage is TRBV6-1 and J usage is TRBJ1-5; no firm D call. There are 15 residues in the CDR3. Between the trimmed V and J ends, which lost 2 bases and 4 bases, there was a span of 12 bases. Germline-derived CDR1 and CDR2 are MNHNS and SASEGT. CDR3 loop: CASSENPGSNQPQHF. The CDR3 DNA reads TGTGCCAGCAGTGAAAATCCAGGTTCTAATCAGCCCCAGCATTTT.